A selection of T cell receptor beta chains follows, all from one sample in a study of cytomegalovirus exposure and HLA in healthy donors. Assay: immunoSEQ multiplex PCR; the TCRdb copy retains only in-frame clones and omits some. Of more than 95,000 clones in the sample, around 86% are singletons; the top ten hold roughly 2%. The sequenced sample was PBMCs. The source is a woman aged 18-29 years in good health and CMV-seronegative. Both conserved end residues are part of each CDR3. D genes are given only for firm matches. A clone size is listed for some rows: how often the clone was seen (once, few, many), or a class if it is expanded.

D gene	J gene	V gene	clone size	CDR3 protein	CDR3 DNA
TRBD1	TRBJ2-5	TRBV5-4	NA	CASSASGGQETQYF	TGTGCCAGCAGCGCATCAGGGGGCCAAGAGACCCAGTACTTC
NA	TRBJ2-3	TRBV7-9	NA	CASSLSGQGNTQYF	TGTGCCAGCAGCTTATCGGGACAAGGGAATACGCAGTATTTT
NA	TRBJ2-2	TRBV6-6	NA	CASLPLGPTAGELFF	TGTGCCAGCCTACCCCTTGGCCCCACAGCCGGGGAGCTGTTTTTT
TRBD2	TRBJ2-7	TRBV2	once	CASSVASGSFDEQYF	TGTGCCAGCAGTGTAGCTAGCGGGAGTTTCGACGAGCAGTACTTC
TRBD1	TRBJ1-4	TRBV4-1	once	CASSQVFQTRGRVEKLFF	TGCGCCAGCAGCCAAGTCTTTCAAACAAGGGGGCGAGTTGAAAAACTGTTTTTT
NA	TRBJ2-2	TRBV7-9	NA	CASSQTLTGELFF	TGTGCCAGCAGCCAGACACTCACCGGGGAGCTGTTTTTT
TRBD1	TRBJ2-1	TRBV18	NA	CASSPSGGSYNEQFF	TGTGCCAGCTCACCCTCAGGGGGCTCCTACAATGAGCAGTTCTTC
TRBD1	TRBJ1-1	TRBV19	NA	CASSRRGPDRKNTEAFF	TGTGCCAGTAGCCGAAGGGGCCCGGACAGGAAGAACACTGAAGCTTTCTTT
NA	TRBJ1-2	TRBV5-1	NA	CASSLDHPGNYGYTF	TGCGCCAGCAGCTTGGACCACCCAGGCAACTATGGCTACACCTTC
TRBD1	TRBJ2-1	TRBV27	NA	CASRSLGGTYNEQFF	TGTGCCAGCAGATCGCTAGGGGGCACGTACAATGAGCAGTTCTTC
TRBD2	TRBJ2-7	TRBV11-2	once	CASSSGGGAGAVEQYF	TGTGCCAGCAGCTCCGGGGGGGGAGCGGGAGCGGTCGAGCAGTACTTC
NA	TRBJ1-3	TRBV5-1	once	CASSLGATEGNTIYF	TGCGCCAGCAGCTTGGGTGCGACAGAAGGAAACACCATATATTTT
NA	TRBJ1-5	TRBV6-1	NA	CASSGYRAGNQPQHF	TGTGCCAGCAGTGGATACAGGGCGGGCAATCAGCCCCAGCATTTT
NA	TRBJ2-1	TRBV7-9	NA	CASSHVGSGDNEQFF	TGTGCCAGCAGTCACGTCGGGAGTGGGGACAATGAGCAGTTCTTC
TRBD1	TRBJ1-1	TRBV11-2	NA	CASSSPLTGAEAFF	TGTGCCAGCAGCTCACCGTTGACAGGGGCTGAAGCTTTCTTT
NA	TRBJ2-4	TRBV5-4	NA	CASSFQKNIQYF	TGTGCCAGCAGCTTCCAGAAAAACATTCAGTACTTC
NA	TRBJ2-5	TRBV15	once	CATSRDPGPETQYF	TGTGCCACCAGCAGAGATCCGGGTCCAGAGACCCAGTACTTC
TRBD1	TRBJ2-1	TRBV11-2	NA	CASSPWTGGNNEQFF	TGTGCCAGCAGCCCCTGGACAGGGGGCAACAATGAGCAGTTCTTC
TRBD2	TRBJ2-5	TRBV7-2	NA	CASSWGLAGGQGETQYF	TGTGCCAGCAGCTGGGGACTAGCGGGAGGGCAGGGGGAGACCCAGTACTTC
TRBD1	TRBJ1-1	TRBV6-5	NA	CASSWDRGSNTEAFF	TGTGCCAGCAGTTGGGACAGGGGGTCGAACACTGAAGCTTTCTTT
TRBD2	TRBJ2-7	TRBV6-1	NA	CASSDPLISGDVEQYF	TGTGCCAGCAGTGACCCCCTGATTAGCGGGGATGTAGAGCAGTACTTC
TRBD1	TRBJ1-1	TRBV19	NA	CASSVRQGGTEAFF	TGTGCCAGTAGTGTTCGACAGGGTGGCACTGAAGCTTTCTTT
NA	TRBJ1-1	TRBV7-2	NA	CASSSPGVSLNTEAFF	TGTGCCAGCAGCTCCCCGGGGGTAAGCCTGAACACTGAAGCTTTCTTT
TRBD1	TRBJ1-1	TRBV7-9	NA	CASSTNGQENTEAFF	TGTGCCAGCAGCACTAACGGACAGGAGAACACTGAAGCTTTCTTT
NA	TRBJ2-2	TRBV11-3	NA	CASSLAGATGELFF	TGTGCCAGCAGCTTAGCGGGAGCCACCGGGGAGCTGTTTTTT
TRBD2	TRBJ2-7	TRBV6-1	NA	CASSEMSSGSYEQYF	TGTGCCAGCAGTGAAATGTCTAGCGGGAGCTACGAGCAGTACTTC
TRBD2	TRBJ2-7	TRBV28	NA	CASSSWGGTYEQYF	TGTGCCAGCAGTTCCTGGGGGGGGACCTACGAGCAGTACTTC
NA	TRBJ2-7	TRBV19	NA	CASSTGLTSYEQYF	TGTGCCAGTAGTACGGGACTGACCTCCTACGAGCAGTACTTC
NA	TRBJ2-7	TRBV19	NA	CASSIAGSSYEQYF	TGTGCCAGTAGTATCGCCGGGAGCTCCTACGAGCAGTACTTC
TRBD2	TRBJ2-5	TRBV11-2	NA	CASSSSGGGKELGTQYF	TGTGCCAGCAGCTCTAGCGGCGGGGGTAAAGAATTAGGGACCCAGTACTTC
TRBD2	TRBJ2-3	TRBV28	once	CASNGLADPIRSQYF	TGTGCCAGCAATGGACTAGCGGACCCTATTAGGTCGCAGTATTTT
TRBD1	TRBJ1-2	TRBV7-9	NA	CASSPRRTGDGYTF	TGTGCCAGCAGCCCGCGGCGGACAGGGGATGGCTACACCTTC
TRBD1	TRBJ1-2	TRBV10-3	NA	CAINEGIGQENYGYTF	TGTGCCATCAACGAAGGGATTGGACAGGAAAACTATGGCTACACCTTC
NA	TRBJ2-7	TRBV27	few	CASSLKGETQYF	TGTGCCAGCAGTTTGAAGGGGGAGACGCAGTACTTC
NA	TRBJ2-1	TRBV27	NA	CASSWSSNNEQFF	TGTGCCAGCAGTTGGAGTAGCAACAATGAGCAGTTCTTC
TRBD1	TRBJ2-2	TRBV27	NA	CASSSGQAANTGELFF	TGTGCCAGCAGTTCGGGACAGGCGGCGAACACCGGGGAGCTGTTTTTT
NA	TRBJ2-7	TRBV12-2	NA	CASRILAGIYEQYF	TGTGCAAGTCGTATACTAGCGGGGATCTACGAGCAGTACTTC
NA	TRBJ2-7	TRBV29-1	NA	CSSEGRYYEQYF	TGCAGCTCCGAGGGTCGATACTACGAGCAGTACTTC
TRBD1	TRBJ1-5	TRBV6-1	NA	CASSPSRGGNQPQHF	TGTGCCAGCAGTCCCTCCAGGGGGGGCAATCAGCCCCAGCATTTT
NA	TRBJ1-5	TRBV2	once	CASRSDQPQHF	TGTGCCAGCAGATCAGATCAGCCCCAGCATTTT
NA	TRBJ2-7	TRBV4-1	NA	CASSLIVTSYEQYF	TGCGCCAGCAGCCTCATAGTTACCTCCTACGAGCAGTACTTC
NA	TRBJ2-7	TRBV14	NA	CASSQDPETRYF	TGTGCCAGCAGCCAAGACCCCGAGACAAGGTACTTC
NA	TRBJ2-7	TRBV5-1	few	CASSLAGRSEQYF	TGCGCCAGCAGCTTGGCTGGGAGGAGTGAGCAGTACTTC
TRBD2	TRBJ2-7	TRBV18	NA	CASSPGLILADTYEQYF	TGTGCCAGCTCACCAGGGCTTATACTAGCGGATACCTACGAGCAGTACTTC
NA	TRBJ1-2	TRBV15	NA	CATSPDSNYGYTF	TGTGCCACCAGCCCGGACAGTAACTATGGCTACACCTTC
NA	TRBJ1-5	TRBV7-6	few	CASSRRNQPQHF	TGTGCCAGCAGCCGTCGCAATCAGCCCCAGCATTTT
TRBD1	TRBJ1-1	TRBV10-1	NA	CASSRRTGAPYTEAFF	TGCGCCAGCAGTCGTCGGACAGGGGCCCCGTACACTGAAGCTTTCTTT
TRBD2	TRBJ2-3	TRBV7-3	NA	CASSLLASSTDTQYF	TGTGCCAGCAGCCTACTAGCGTCTAGCACAGATACGCAGTATTTT